This TCR beta chain was captured in a study of response to subunit inactivated influenza vaccine (dated by TCRdb to between 2018 and 2020). Study-level background: The study used deep quantitative T cell receptor repertoire profiling to track responses to a trivalent subunit inactivated influenza vaccine. General study outcomes and caveats: According to the authors, only a limited number of new T cells may be recruited by each seasonal influenza vaccination.

The germline V gene supplies CDR1 SGHVS and CDR2 FQNEAQ. Trimming leaves V shorter by 3 bases and J shorter by 5 bases, with the junction holding 3 bases beyond the gene matches. The CDR3 starts with the cysteine, ends with the phenylalanine, and has 14 residues. The CDR3 DNA has 42 bases and is translated from base 1. A word on this clonotype: Its specific antigen is unknown. Per-nucleotide qualities are absent, and no much larger clonotype sits a single base away.

Preparation of the library involved RT-PCR. TCRdb lists the instrument as Illumina HiSeq 2500. TCRdb reran the public reads through fastp at Q25 and MiXCR, keeping productive beta chains. When rows share a CDR3 protein, they turn into one entry using the most common DNA and genes. The sample records some 600,000 distinct CDR3 sequences, 12% to 15% of which are singletons. About 7.4% of the sample lies in the top ten. The receptor's source is a man aged 45-65 years who received an inactivated influenza vaccine. Donor details come from another sample of the same person, matched by shared clones. The sequencing used PBMCs from blood, collected 14 to 15 days before vaccination. Rearrangement joined TRBV7-8 to TRBJ2-5; 10 bases in the junction line up with TRBD1. The CDR3 amino acid sequence is: CASSLDRGSETQYF. DNA sequence: TGTGCCAGCAGCTTGGACAGGGGGTCGGAGACCCAGTACTTC.